The clone carrying this TCR beta chain has only a few counts. These data come from a study of T cells in Graves' hyperthyroidism and ophthalmopathy. CDR1 is SGHKS and CDR2 is YYEKEE in the germline V gene (reference sequence). Trimming removed 5 bases from V and 2 bases from J, with 13 bases in between. The CDR3 runs to 14 residues. It was RNA transcripts that yielded the amplified TCR beta CDR3 regions. The HTBI primer set was used in a first-round RT-PCR of the TCR CDR3. Via MiXCR, TCRdb re-called the multiplex PCR reads, giving one row per CDR3 protein. Of around 690,000 distinct CDR3 sequences in the sample, less than 25% were seen once.

The specimen sequenced was blood. This TCR derives from a man aged 25-40 years with Graves' ophthalmopathy. The chain uses TRBV5-5 and TRBJ1-2, with D possibly TRBD1 on 5 matching bases. The CDR3 is CASREGRLNYGYTF. CDR3 in DNA: TGTGCCAGCAGGGAGGGACGATTGAACTATGGCTACACCTTC.